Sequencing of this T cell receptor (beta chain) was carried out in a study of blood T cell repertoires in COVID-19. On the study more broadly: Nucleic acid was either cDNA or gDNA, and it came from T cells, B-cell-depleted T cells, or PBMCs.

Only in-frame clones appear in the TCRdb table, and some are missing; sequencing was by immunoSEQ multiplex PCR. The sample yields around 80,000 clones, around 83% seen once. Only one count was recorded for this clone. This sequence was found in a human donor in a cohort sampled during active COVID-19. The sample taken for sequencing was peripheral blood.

CDR3 region: CASGGGSYNEQFF. The CDR3 region has the DNA TGTGCCAGCGGCGGGGGCTCCTACAATGAGCAGTTCTTC. The gene calls are TRBV5-5 and TRBJ2-1; 7 positions agree with TRBD2. The V and J ends lost 7 bases and 0 bases, in that order; junction bases with no gene match: 1. Germline V gene data show CDR1 as SGHKS and CDR2 as YYEKEE (reference sequence). CDR3 length: 13 amino acids.